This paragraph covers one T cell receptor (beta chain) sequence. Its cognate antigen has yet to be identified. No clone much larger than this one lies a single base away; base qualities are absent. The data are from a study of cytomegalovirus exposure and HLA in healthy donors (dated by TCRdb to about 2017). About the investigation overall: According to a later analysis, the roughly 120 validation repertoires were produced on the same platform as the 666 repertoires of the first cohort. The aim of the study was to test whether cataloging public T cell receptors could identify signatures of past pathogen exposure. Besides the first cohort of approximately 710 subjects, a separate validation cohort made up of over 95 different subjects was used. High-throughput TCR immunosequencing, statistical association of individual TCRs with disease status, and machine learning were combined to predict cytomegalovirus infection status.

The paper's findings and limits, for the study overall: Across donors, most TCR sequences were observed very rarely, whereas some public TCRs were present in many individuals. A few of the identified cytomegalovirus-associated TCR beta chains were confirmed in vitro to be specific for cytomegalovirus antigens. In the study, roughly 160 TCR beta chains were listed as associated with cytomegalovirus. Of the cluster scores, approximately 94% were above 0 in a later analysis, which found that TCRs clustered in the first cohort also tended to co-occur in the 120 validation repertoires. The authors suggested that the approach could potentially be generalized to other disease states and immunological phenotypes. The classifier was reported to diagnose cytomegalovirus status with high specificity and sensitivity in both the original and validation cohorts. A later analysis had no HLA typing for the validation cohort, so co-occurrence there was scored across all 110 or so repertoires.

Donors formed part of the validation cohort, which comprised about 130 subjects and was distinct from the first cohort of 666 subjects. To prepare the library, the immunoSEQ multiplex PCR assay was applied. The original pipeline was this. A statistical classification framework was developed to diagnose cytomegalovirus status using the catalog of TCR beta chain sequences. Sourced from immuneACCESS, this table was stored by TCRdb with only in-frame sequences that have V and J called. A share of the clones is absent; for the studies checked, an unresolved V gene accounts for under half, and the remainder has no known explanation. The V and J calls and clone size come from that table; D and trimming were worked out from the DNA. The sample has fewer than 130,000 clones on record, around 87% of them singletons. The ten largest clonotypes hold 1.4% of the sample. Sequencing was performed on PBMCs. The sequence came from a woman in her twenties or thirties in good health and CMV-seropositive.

The CDR3 corresponds to CASSILAGRDEQYF. The nucleotide sequence is TGTGCCAGCAGTATACTAGCGGGAAGGGACGAGCAGTACTTC. This sequence uses TRBV28 and TRBJ2-7; a stretch of 10 junction bases matches TRBD2. The cysteine opens and the phenylalanine closes a CDR3 of 14 amino acids. Solely the CDR3 DNA is kept, with 42 bases framed from the first base. The germline V gene encodes CDR1 MDHEN and CDR2 SYDVKM. V ends up 5 bases short and J 5 bases short, with an unmatched junction base count of 6.